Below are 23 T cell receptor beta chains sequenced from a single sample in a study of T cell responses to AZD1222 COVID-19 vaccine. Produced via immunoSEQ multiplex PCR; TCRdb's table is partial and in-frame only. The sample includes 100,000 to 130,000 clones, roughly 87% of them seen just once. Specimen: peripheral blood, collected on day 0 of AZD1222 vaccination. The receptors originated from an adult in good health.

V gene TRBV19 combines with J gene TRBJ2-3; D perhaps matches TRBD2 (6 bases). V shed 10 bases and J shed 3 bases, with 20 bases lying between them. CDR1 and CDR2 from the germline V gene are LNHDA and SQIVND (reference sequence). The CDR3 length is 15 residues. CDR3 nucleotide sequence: TGTGCCACCGCCCACTGGCGGGAAGGTACAGATACGCAGTATTTT. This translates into CATAHWREGTDTQYF. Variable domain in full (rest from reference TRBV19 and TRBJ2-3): DGGITQSPKYLFRKEGQNVTLSCEQNLNHDAMYWYRQDPGQGLRLIYYSQIVNDFQKGDIAEGYSVSREKKESFPLTVTSAQKNPTAFYLCATAHWREGTDTQYFGPGTRLTVL.

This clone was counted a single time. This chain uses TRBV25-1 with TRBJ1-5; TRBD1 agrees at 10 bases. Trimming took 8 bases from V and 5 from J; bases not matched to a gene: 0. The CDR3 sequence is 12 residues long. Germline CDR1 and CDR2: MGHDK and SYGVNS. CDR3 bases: TGTGCCAGCGGGACAGGGGATCAGCCCCAGCATTTT. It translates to CASGTGDQPQHF.

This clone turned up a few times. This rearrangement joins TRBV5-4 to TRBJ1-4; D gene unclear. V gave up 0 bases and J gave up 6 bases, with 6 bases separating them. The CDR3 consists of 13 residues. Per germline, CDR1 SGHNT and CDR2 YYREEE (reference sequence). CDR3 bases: TGTGCCAGCAGCTTGGCACTGGATGAAAAACTGTTTTTT. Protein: CASSLALDEKLFF.

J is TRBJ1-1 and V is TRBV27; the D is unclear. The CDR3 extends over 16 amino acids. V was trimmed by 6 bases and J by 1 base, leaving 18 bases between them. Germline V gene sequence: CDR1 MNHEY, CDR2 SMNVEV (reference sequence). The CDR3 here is CASSPGRKWANTEAFF. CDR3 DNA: TGTGCCAGCAGCCCCGGTCGTAAGTGGGCGAACACTGAAGCTTTCTTT.

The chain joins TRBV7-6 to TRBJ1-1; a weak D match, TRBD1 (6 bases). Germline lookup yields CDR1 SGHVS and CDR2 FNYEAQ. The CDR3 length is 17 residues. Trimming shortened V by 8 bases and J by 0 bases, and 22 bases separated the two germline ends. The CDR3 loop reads CASGPGSGAGVNTEAFF. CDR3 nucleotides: TGTGCCAGCGGGCCCGGCTCTGGGGCAGGGGTGAACACTGAAGCTTTCTTT.

The CDR3 protein is CASSNRGNTEAFF. The CDR3 DNA reads TGTGCCAGCAGTAACAGGGGGAACACTGAAGCTTTCTTT. The chain recombines TRBV6-5 with TRBJ1-1; 7 bases align to TRBD1. Germline-derived CDR1 and CDR2 are MNHEY and SVGAGI. This CDR3 has 13 residues. V shed 5 bases, J shed 1 base, and the junction held 1 base outside the gene matches.

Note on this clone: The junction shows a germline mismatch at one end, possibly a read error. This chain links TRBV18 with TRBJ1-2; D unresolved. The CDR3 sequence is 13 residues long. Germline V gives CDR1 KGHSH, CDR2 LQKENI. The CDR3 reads CASSPNSNNGYTF. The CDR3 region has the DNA TGTGCCAGCTCACCCAACAGTAACAATGGCTACACCTTC.

The CDR3 loop reads CASRPRFSGNTIYF. DNA for the CDR3: TGTGCCAGCAGGCCTAGATTCTCTGGAAACACCATATATTTT. The rearrangement links TRBV6-2 or TRBV6-3 to TRBJ1-3, with D unresolved. Per germline, CDR1 MNHEY and CDR2 SVGEGT. The CDR3 runs 14 residues. Trimming took 6 bases from V and 0 from J, leaving 9 bases between them.

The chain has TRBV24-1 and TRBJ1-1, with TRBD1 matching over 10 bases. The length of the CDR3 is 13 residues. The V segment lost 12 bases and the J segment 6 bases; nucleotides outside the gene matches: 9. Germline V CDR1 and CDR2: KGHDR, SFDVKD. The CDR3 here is CAAQGQGKAEAFF. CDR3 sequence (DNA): TGTGCCGCCCAGGGACAGGGGAAGGCTGAAGCTTTCTTT.

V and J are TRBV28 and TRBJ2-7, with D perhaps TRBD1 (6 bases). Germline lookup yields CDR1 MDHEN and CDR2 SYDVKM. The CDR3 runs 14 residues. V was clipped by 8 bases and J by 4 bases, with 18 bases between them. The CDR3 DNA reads TGTGCCAGCGCCCCCCCCGGGACATTGTACGAGCAGTACTTC. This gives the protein CASAPPGTLYEQYF.

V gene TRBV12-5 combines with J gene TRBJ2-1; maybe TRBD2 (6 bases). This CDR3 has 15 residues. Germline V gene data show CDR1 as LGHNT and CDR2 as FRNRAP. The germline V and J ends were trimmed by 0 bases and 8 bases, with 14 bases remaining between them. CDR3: CASGLVYRRDDEQFF. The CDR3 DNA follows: TGTGCTAGTGGTTTGGTATATCGGAGGGACGATGAGCAGTTCTTC.

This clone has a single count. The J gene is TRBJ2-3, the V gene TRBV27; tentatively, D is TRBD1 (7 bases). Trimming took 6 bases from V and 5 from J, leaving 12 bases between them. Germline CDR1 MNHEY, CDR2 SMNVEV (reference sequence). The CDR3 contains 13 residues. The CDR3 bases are TGTGCCAGCAGAACTCAGGGGGGAGATACGCAGTATTTT. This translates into CASRTQGGDTQYF.

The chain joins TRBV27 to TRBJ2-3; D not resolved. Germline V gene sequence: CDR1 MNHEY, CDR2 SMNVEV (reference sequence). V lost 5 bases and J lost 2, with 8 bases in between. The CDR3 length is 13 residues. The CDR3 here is CASSLIFTDTQYF. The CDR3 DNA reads TGTGCCAGCAGTCTCATCTTCACAGATACGCAGTATTTT.

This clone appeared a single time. The CDR3 protein is CAWSVLSLSKLSNEQFF. CDR3 nucleotide sequence: TGTGCCTGGAGTGTACTCTCGTTGTCTAAACTTTCCAATGAGCAGTTCTTC. The rearrangement uses TRBV30 and TRBJ2-1; D gene uncertain. V was pared by 0 bases and J by 6 bases, with 21 bases between. CDR3 length: 17 residues. Per the germline V gene, CDR1 is GTSNPN and CDR2 is SVGIG (reference sequence). Combining the CDR3 with reference TRBV30 and TRBJ2-1 gives the whole variable domain SQTIHQWPATLVQPVGSPLSLECTVEGTSNPNLYWYRQAAGRGLQLLFYSVGIGQISSEVPQNLSASRPQDRQFILSSKKLLLSDSGFYLCAWSVLSLSKLSNEQFFGPGTRLTVL.

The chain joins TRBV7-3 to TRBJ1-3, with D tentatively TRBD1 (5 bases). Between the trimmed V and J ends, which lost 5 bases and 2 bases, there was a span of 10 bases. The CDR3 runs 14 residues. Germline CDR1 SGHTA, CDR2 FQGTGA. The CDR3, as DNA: TGTGCCAGCAGCGTAGGGGCAACTGGAAACACCATATATTTT. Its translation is CASSVGATGNTIYF.

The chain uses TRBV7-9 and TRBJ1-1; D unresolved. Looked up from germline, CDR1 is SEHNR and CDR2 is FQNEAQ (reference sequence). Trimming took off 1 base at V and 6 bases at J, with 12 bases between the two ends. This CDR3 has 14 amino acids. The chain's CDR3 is CASSLVWADPEAFF. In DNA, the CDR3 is TGTGCCAGCAGCTTAGTTTGGGCAGACCCTGAAGCTTTCTTT.

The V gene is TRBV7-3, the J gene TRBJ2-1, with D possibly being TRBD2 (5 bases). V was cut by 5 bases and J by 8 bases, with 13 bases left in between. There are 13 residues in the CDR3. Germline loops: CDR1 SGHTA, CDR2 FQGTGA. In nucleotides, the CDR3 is TGTGCCAGCAGCCCCAGTGACTATTATGAGCAGTTCTTC. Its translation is CASSPSDYYEQFF.

The CDR3 coding sequence is TGTGCCAGCTCACCGGATTCAGGGCTGGCTGGCTACACCTTC. It specifies CASSPDSGLAGYTF. The J gene is TRBJ1-2, the V gene TRBV18, with D possibly TRBD1 on 5 matching bases. Trimming removed 3 bases at V and 7 bases at J, with 15 bases between. CDR3 length equals 14 residues. Germline V lookup: CDR1 KGHSH, CDR2 LQKENI.

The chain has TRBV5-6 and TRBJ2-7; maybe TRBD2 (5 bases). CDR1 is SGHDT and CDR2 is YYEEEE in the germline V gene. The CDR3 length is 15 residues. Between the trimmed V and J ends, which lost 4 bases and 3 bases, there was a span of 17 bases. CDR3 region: CASSPYPGVGYEQYF. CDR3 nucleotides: TGTGCCAGCAGCCCCTACCCCGGGGTCGGCTACGAGCAGTACTTC.

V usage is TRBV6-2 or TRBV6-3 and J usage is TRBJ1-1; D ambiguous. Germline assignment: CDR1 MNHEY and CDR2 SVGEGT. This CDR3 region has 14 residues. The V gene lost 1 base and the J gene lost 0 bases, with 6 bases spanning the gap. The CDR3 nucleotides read TGTGCCAGCAGTTACTTGCAGGTGAACACTGAAGCTTTCTTT. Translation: CASSYLQVNTEAFF.

The CDR3 loop reads CASSVGTKGANVLTF. The CDR3 region has the DNA TGTGCCAGCAGCGTAGGGACAAAAGGGGCCAACGTCCTGACTTTC. This chain joins TRBV9 and TRBJ2-6, with a weak D call TRBD1 (5 bases). Trimming took off 0 bases at V and 4 bases at J, with 8 bases between the two ends. Germline V gene lookup returns CDR1 SGDLS and CDR2 YYNGEE. The CDR3 is 15 residues long.

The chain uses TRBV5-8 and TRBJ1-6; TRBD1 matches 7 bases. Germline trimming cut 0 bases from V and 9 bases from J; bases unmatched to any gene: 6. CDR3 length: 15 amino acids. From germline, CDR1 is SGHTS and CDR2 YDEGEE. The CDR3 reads CASSLAEGGGSPLHF. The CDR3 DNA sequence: TGTGCCAGCAGCTTGGCGGAAGGGGGCGGTTCACCCCTCCACTTT.

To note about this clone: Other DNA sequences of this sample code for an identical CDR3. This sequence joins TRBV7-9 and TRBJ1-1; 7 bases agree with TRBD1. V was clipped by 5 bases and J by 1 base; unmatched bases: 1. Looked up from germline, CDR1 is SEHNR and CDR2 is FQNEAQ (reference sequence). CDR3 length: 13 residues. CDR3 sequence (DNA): TGTGCCAGCAGCCGGGACAGGAACACTGAAGCTTTCTTT. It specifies CASSRDRNTEAFF.